Only one count was recorded for the clone carrying this T cell receptor (beta chain). The data are from a study of T cell changes during pregnancy in multiple sclerosis. This CDR3 has 15 amino acids. Between the trimmed V and J ends, which lost 1 base and 2 bases, there was a span of 7 bases. Germline lookup yields CDR1 SGHRS and CDR2 YFSETQ. Using immunoSEQ multiplex PCR, the repertoire was profiled, and TCRdb retains in-frame clones only, with some absent. The sample records over 90,000 clones, just over 90% being singletons. J is TRBJ2-6 and V is TRBV5-1; a weak D match, TRBD1 (5 bases). The sequences come from peripheral blood, collected in the second trimester of pregnancy. The sequence came from a female donor in good health, enrolled as a control in a pregnancy study. The CDR3 sequence: CASSLLGPGANVLTF. The DNA for the CDR3 is TGCGCCAGCAGCTTGTTGGGGCCTGGGGCCAACGTCCTGACTTTC.